Below are 20 T cell receptor beta chains sequenced from a single sample in a study of CD8 T cells in ankylosing spondylitis. Study-wide points: Within ankylosing spondylitis blood, a TCR beta motif made up of several highly homologous variants appeared to be characteristic.

TCRdb re-called the 5' RACE reads with MiXCR, one entry per CDR3 protein. The sample includes about 220,000 distinct CDR3 sequences, just under 7.5% of them seen just once. Antigens of these TCRs are unknown. Source material: blood, either unsorted or a sorted T cell fraction (not recorded which). Receptors originate from a male donor with ankylosing spondylitis.

The V gene is TRBV27, the J gene TRBJ1-6; D not certain. The CDR3 has 15 residues. Trimming removed 0 bases at V and 6 bases at J, with 9 bases between. Germline loops: CDR1 MNHEY, CDR2 SMNVEV (reference sequence). The CDR3 bases are TGTGCCAGCAGTTTATCTGCAGGATCTAATTCACCCCTCCACTTT. Its protein is CASSLSAGSNSPLHF.

The chain couples TRBV29-1 to TRBJ1-2, with D unresolved. The germline V and J ends were trimmed by 3 bases and 8 bases, with 10 bases remaining between them. Germline CDR1 SQVTM, CDR2 ANQGSEA. The CDR3 runs to 11 residues. The CDR3 DNA reads as TGCAGCGTTGAGGCCGGGCTCGGCTACACCTTC. As protein: CSVEAGLGYTF.

Ten or more counts support this clonotype. The chain employs TRBV7-9 and TRBJ2-7; tentatively, D is TRBD1 (6 bases). Germline lookup yields CDR1 SEHNR and CDR2 FQNEAQ (reference sequence). Trimming shortened V by 2 bases and J by 4 bases, and 12 bases separated the two germline ends. The CDR3 is 14 residues long. The CDR3 here is CASSLPSRGYEQYF. Here the CDR3 DNA reads TGTGCCAGCAGCTTACCATCTAGGGGGTACGAGCAGTACTTC. Looking up the rest from reference TRBV7-9 and TRBJ2-7 gives the full variable domain: DTGVSQNPRHKITKRGQNVTFRCDPISEHNRLYWYRQTLGQGPEFLTYFQNEAQLEKSRLLSDRFSAERPKGSFSTLEIQRTEQGDSAMYLCASSLPSRGYEQYFGPGTRLTVT.

Many counts were recorded for this clonotype. The chain joins TRBV12-3 or TRBV12-4 to TRBJ2-5; D assignment may be TRBD1 or TRBD2 (5 bases each). With 5 bases removed from V and 3 bases from J, the gap between germline ends came to 10 bases. The CDR3 contains 13 residues. In DNA, the CDR3 is TGTGCCAGCAGTCCGGGGACGGAAGAGACCCAGTACTTC. This translates into CASSPGTEETQYF.

This clonotype was detected only a few times. This sequence joins TRBV7-9 and TRBJ1-1; D remains ambiguous. In germline, CDR1 is SEHNR, CDR2 FQNEAQ (reference sequence). The V gene lost 5 bases and the J gene lost 5 bases, with 12 bases spanning the gap. The CDR3 spans 13 residues. CDR3 nucleotide sequence: TGTGCCAGCAGCCCCCCGGGTGCGACTGAAGCTTTCTTT. Translated: CASSPPGATEAFF.

This clonotype has a count of ten or more. V gene TRBV6-5 combines with J gene TRBJ2-7; a weak D match, TRBD1 (5 bases). The CDR3 covers 14 residues. The ends were cut back, 2 bases at V and 3 bases at J, with 11 bases in the middle. Germline assignment: CDR1 MNHEY and CDR2 SVGAGI. CDR3 sequence: CASSYADRSYEQYF. The DNA of the CDR3 is TGTGCCAGCAGTTACGCCGACAGAAGCTACGAGCAGTACTTC.

This clonotype has a handful of counts. V gene TRBV5-1 combines with J gene TRBJ1-1, with unresolved D. Per the germline V gene, CDR1 is SGHRS and CDR2 is YFSETQ. The CDR3 covers 13 residues. Trimming removed 8 bases at V and 4 bases at J, with 15 bases between. The CDR3 protein is CASMAGVGTEAFF. In nucleotides, the CDR3 is TGCGCCAGTATGGCAGGTGTGGGCACTGAAGCTTTCTTT.

V is TRBV10-3 and J is TRBJ1-2, with D unresolved. V dropped 5 bases and J dropped 2 bases, with 12 bases sitting between them. There are 14 residues in the CDR3. Germline V gene lookup returns CDR1 ENHRY and CDR2 SYGVKD. For the CDR3, the DNA is TGTGCCATCAGTCCCTCCAATGGCAACTATGGCTACACCTTC. It codes for CAISPSNGNYGYTF.

This chain uses TRBV15 with TRBJ2-7, with 7 bases identical to TRBD2. After removal of 5 bases from V and 5 bases from J, the junction contained 15 bases not matched to a gene. The CDR3 has 16 residues. The germline V gene encodes CDR1 LNHNV and CDR2 YYDKDF (reference sequence). CDR3 residues: CATSAQRGRARHEQYF. CDR3 nucleotide sequence: TGTGCCACCAGCGCCCAGCGGGGCAGGGCAAGGCACGAGCAGTACTTC.

This clonotype was seen a few times. This sequence joins TRBV29-1 and TRBJ2-1; 7 bases align to TRBD2. J lost 0 bases, V lost 6 bases, and 17 bases had no gene match. Germline lookup yields CDR1 SQVTM and CDR2 ANQGSEA. The length of the CDR3 is 18 residues. CDR3: CSVAQLTSAESSYNEQFF. CDR3 nucleotides: TGCAGCGTCGCCCAATTAACTAGCGCCGAGAGCTCCTACAATGAGCAGTTCTTC.

This clonotype was counted at least ten times. The chain joins TRBV7-9 to TRBJ2-7; 10 bases align to TRBD1. Looked up from germline, CDR1 is SEHNR and CDR2 is FQNEAQ (reference sequence). V was pared by 7 bases and J by 1 base, with 7 bases of the junction left unmatched. CDR3 length equals 15 residues. CDR3 in amino acids: CASTLTGGPSYEQYF. CDR3 nucleotides: TGTGCCAGCACCCTGACAGGGGGCCCTTCCTACGAGCAGTACTTC. Drawing the rest from reference TRBV7-9 and TRBJ2-7, the complete variable domain is DTGVSQNPRHKITKRGQNVTFRCDPISEHNRLYWYRQTLGQGPEFLTYFQNEAQLEKSRLLSDRFSAERPKGSFSTLEIQRTEQGDSAMYLCASTLTGGPSYEQYFGPGTRLTVT.

This clonotype was observed at least ten times. The chain links TRBV6-5 to TRBJ2-5; 7 nucleotides match TRBD2. CDR1 is MNHEY and CDR2 is SVGAGI in the germline V gene. There are 14 residues in the CDR3. After removal of 2 bases from V and 4 bases from J, the junction contained 4 bases not matched to a gene. CDR3 nucleotides: TGTGCCAGCAGTTACCTGGGGAGGGGAGAGACCCAGTACTTC. Translating it yields CASSYLGRGETQYF.

This clonotype was counted at least ten times. This sequence joins TRBV12-3 or TRBV12-4 and TRBJ2-1; 14 bases fit TRBD2. V dropped 5 bases and J dropped 4; count of bases not matched to a gene: 10. CDR3 length: 18 amino acids. The CDR3 is CASSPIGTSGSLYNEQFF. CDR3 nucleotide sequence: TGTGCCAGCAGTCCGATCGGGACTAGCGGGAGTCTTTACAATGAGCAGTTCTTC.

This clonotype was counted many times. This chain joins TRBV27 and TRBJ2-1; 9 bases agree with TRBD2. The J segment lost 7 bases and the V segment lost 6 bases, leaving 10 bases of the junction unmatched. CDR3 size: 15 residues. The germline gives CDR1 MNHEY, CDR2 SMNVEV (reference sequence). The CDR3 DNA reads TGTGCCAGCAGCCCTACCCCTAGCGGGAATAATGAGCAGTTCTTC. This codes for CASSPTPSGNNEQFF.

This sequence joins TRBV4-3 and TRBJ2-2; 7 bases map to TRBD1. With 0 bases clipped from V and 8 bases from J, the junction kept 3 bases outside the gene matches. This CDR3 spans 14 amino acids. Germline loops: CDR1 LGHNA, CDR2 YSLEER. CDR3 loop: CASSQESGGGELFF. The CDR3 bases are TGCGCCAGCAGCCAAGAGTCAGGGGGTGGGGAGCTGTTTTTT.

This clonotype was counted at least ten times. The chain uses TRBV7-2 and TRBJ2-3, with D perhaps TRBD1 or TRBD2 (5 bases each). This CDR3 region has 14 residues. V was pared by 5 bases and J by 0 bases, with 9 bases between. Looked up from germline, CDR1 is SGHTA and CDR2 is FQGNSA. The CDR3 protein is CASSRGRSTDTQYF. CDR3 bases: TGTGCCAGCAGCCGGGGACGCAGCACAGATACGCAGTATTTT.

The genes are TRBV27 and TRBJ1-1; D remains unclear. This CDR3 has 16 amino acids. Germline-derived CDR1 and CDR2 are MNHEY and SMNVEV (reference sequence). V lost 3 bases and J 0 bases, leaving 14 bases between the germline ends. The CDR3 loop is CASSLGGKNMNTEAFF. The CDR3 region has the DNA TGTGCCAGCAGTTTGGGCGGGAAGAACATGAACACTGAAGCTTTCTTT.

This clonotype was counted ten times or more. The genes are TRBV5-1 and TRBJ1-5; D is ambiguous. The CDR3 consists of 15 residues. In germline, CDR1 is SGHRS, CDR2 YFSETQ. With 0 bases removed from V and 2 bases from J, the gap between germline ends came to 9 bases. The CDR3 protein is CASSLAHTGNQPQHF. CDR3 DNA: TGCGCCAGCAGCTTGGCACACACAGGCAATCAGCCCCAGCATTTT.

This clonotype has at least ten counts. The chain employs TRBV20-1 and TRBJ1-1, with unresolved D. CDR1 and CDR2 (germline): DFQATT, SNEGSKA (reference sequence). The CDR3 spans 14 residues. Trimming pared 3 bases from V and 3 bases from J, leaving 14 bases between. The CDR3 loop reads CSASVGKYDTEAFF. CDR3 nucleotides: TGCAGTGCTAGTGTGGGAAAATATGACACTGAAGCTTTCTTT.

On this clonotype itself: A single base separates this from a much larger clone, so it may be a read error. The rearrangement joins TRBV27 to TRBJ2-7; unclear D gene. The CDR3 contains 12 residues. V lost 8 bases, J lost 3 bases, and 11 bases lay in between. The germline gives CDR1 MNHEY, CDR2 SMNVEV (reference sequence). This CDR3 is CASRQHIYEQYF. CDR3 coding DNA: TGTGCCAGCCGCCAACACATCTACGAGCAGTACTTC.